This T cell receptor (beta chain) was sequenced during a study of shared clonotypes between healthy human individuals. About the research overall: Every donor yielded three CD4 naive, three CD4 memory, two CD8 naive and one CD8 memory plate. Study findings and constraints: Incompleteness in sorted-subset sequencing, despite large depth, was shown by rarefaction.

Using approximately 200 ng DNA, tens of thousands of T cell genomes, the sorted-subset replicate PCRs were run. The assay was immunoSEQ multiplex PCR, and TCRdb's table has in-frame clones only and misses some. Found here are around 1.9 million clones, about 93% of them singletons; the top ten hold under 2%. Terminally differentiated effector memory CD45RA+ cells were left out of the naive CD8 fraction, which was CD45RO-negative and positively selected for CCR7. About this clone: Its specificity is unknown.

This CDR3 has 16 amino acids. The trim removed 5 bases at V and 2 bases at J, leaving 11 bases unmatched. Germline V CDR1 and CDR2: MNHEY, SMNVEV (reference sequence). The V call is TRBV27, the J call TRBJ2-7, with 8 bases lining up with TRBD2. This TCR was recovered from a young man in good health. Some clones in this sample may be carry-over from other donors' samples. Sample: naive CD8+ T cells from PBMCs. CDR3 protein: CASSLQLAEGPYEQYF. CDR3 coding DNA: TGTGCCAGCAGTCTACAACTAGCGGAGGGGCCCTACGAGCAGTACTTC.